The 4 T cell receptor beta chains presented below share a single source sample, sequenced in a study of CD8 T cells in ankylosing spondylitis. MiXCR, applied by TCRdb to the 5' RACE reads, yields one record per CDR3 protein. The sample has about 180,000 distinct CDR3 sequences, around a tenth seen once. The material sequenced was blood, either unsorted or a sorted T cell fraction (not recorded which). These receptors were collected from a female donor with ankylosing spondylitis or in good health (not recorded which).

CDR3 nucleotide sequence: TGCAGTGCTAGAGTAGGACTAGCGGGAGGGCCGCTCTCCTACGAGCAGTACTTC. This sequence encodes CSARVGLAGGPLSYEQYF. V and J are TRBV20-1 and TRBJ2-7; 15 positions agree with TRBD2. The CDR3 runs to 18 residues. The V gene end was trimmed by 1 base and the J gene end by 0 bases; junction bases not matched to a gene: 7. The germline CDR1 and CDR2 sequences are DFQATT and SNEGSKA (reference sequence).

This clonotype appeared many times. CDR3 DNA: TGTGCCAGCAGTCCCACTATGAATGAGCAGTTCTTC. Its protein is CASSPTMNEQFF. The gene calls are TRBV28 and TRBJ2-1; D remains unclear. The CDR3 spans 12 residues. Deletions cut 5 bases from V and 7 bases from J, with 9 bases between. The germline CDR1 and CDR2 sequences are MDHEN and SYDVKM.

Only a few counts were recorded for this clonotype. This chain connects TRBV20-1 to TRBJ2-4; 8 bases line up with TRBD1. Germline assignment: CDR1 DFQATT and CDR2 SNEGSKA (reference sequence). The CDR3 has 16 residues. Losses at the gene ends were 6 bases for V and 6 bases for J; bases not matched to a gene: 16. The CDR3 coding sequence is TGCAGTGCCACCCATACCCAGGGGGCGTTAAGAAACATTCAGTACTTC. It translates to CSATHTQGALRNIQYF.

This clonotype has a single count. The chain employs TRBV4-3 and TRBJ1-2; no reliable D call. The CDR3 sequence is 15 residues long. The germline V gene encodes CDR1 LGHNA and CDR2 YSLEER. Trimming took 1 base from V and 2 from J, leaving 11 bases between them. The CDR3, as DNA: TGCGCCAGCAGCCAAGTACCGGACCCCAACTATGGCTACACCTTC. Its translation: CASSQVPDPNYGYTF.